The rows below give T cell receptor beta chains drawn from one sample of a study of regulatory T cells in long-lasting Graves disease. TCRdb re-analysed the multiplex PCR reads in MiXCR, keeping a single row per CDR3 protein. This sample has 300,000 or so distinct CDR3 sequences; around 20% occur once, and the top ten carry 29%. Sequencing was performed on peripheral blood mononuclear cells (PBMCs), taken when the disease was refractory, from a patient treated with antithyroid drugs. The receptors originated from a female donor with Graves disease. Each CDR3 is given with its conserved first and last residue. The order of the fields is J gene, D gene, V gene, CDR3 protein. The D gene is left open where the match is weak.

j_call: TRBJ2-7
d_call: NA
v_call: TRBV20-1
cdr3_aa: CSARALGRLGTYEQYF

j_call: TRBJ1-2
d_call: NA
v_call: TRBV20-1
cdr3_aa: CSAITDTNYGYTF

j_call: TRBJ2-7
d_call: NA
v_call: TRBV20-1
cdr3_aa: CSAEGGSSYEQYF

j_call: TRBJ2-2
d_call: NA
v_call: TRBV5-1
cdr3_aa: CASSYDWNTGELFF

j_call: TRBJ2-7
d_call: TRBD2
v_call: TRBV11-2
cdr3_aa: CASSLSGGPGVVGSYEQYF

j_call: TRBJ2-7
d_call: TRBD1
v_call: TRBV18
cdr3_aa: CASSPGTGGNEQYF

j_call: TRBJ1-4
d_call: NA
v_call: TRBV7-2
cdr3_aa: CASSLALTLGEKLFF

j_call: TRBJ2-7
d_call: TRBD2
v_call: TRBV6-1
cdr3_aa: CASRGKLAEYEQYF

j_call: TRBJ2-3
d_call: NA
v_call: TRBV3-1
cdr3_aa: CASSQVGAARTDTQYF

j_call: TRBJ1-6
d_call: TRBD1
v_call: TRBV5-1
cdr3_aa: CASSLGDRGRSPLHF

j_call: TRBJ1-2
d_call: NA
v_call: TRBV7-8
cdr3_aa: CASSVGTVYGYTF

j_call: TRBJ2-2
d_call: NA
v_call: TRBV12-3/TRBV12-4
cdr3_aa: CASSFEVGELFF

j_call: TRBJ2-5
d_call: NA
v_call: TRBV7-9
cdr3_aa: CALGDRDLNQETQYF

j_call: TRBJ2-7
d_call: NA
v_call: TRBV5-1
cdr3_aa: CASSFRGAGGEQYF

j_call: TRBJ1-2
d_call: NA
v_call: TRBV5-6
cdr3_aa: CASSLLTGALGGYTF

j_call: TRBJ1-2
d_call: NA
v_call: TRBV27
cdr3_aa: CASKGLSTPNYGYTF

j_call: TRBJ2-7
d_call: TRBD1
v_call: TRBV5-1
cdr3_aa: CASSLDESGTGRYEQYF

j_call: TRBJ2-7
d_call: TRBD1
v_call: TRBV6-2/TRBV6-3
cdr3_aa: CASREGQGTYEQYF

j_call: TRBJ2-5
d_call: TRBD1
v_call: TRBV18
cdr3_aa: CASSPPGQGFTRLETQYF

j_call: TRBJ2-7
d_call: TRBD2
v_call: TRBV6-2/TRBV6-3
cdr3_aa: CASSYAGELKDEQYF

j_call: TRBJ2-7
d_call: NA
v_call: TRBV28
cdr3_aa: CASSSPGGRIYEQYF

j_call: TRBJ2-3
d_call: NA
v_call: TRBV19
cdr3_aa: CASSLDLGGTQYF

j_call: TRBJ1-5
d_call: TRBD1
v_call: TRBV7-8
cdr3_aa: CASSLDSRDRDQPQHF

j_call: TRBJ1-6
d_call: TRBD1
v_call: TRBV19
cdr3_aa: CASRRIQGTTNSPLHF

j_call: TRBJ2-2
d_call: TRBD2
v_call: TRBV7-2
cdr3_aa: CASSLGGRAGELFF

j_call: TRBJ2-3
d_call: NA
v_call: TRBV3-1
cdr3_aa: CASSQGTDTQYF

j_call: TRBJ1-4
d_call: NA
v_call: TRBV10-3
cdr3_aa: CAISERMDEKLFF

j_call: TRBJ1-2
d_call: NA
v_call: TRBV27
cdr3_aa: CASSLGSLGYGYTF

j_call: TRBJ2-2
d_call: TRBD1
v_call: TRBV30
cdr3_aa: CAWSRTGLRELFF

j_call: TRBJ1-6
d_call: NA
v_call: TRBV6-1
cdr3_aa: CASKLSSYNSPLHF

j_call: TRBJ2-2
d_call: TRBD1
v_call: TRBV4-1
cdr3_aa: CASSQEAGGGELFF

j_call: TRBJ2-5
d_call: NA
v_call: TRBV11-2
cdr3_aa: CASRHTRRGLKETQYF

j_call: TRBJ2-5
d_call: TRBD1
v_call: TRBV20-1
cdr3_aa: CSAKPLDREETQYF

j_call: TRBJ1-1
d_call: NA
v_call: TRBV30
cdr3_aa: CAWSTQGGLNTEAFF

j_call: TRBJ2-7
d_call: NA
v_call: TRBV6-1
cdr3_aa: CASSVRDSRDEQYF

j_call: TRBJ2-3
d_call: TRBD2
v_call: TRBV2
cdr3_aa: CASRPTSGGTDTQYF

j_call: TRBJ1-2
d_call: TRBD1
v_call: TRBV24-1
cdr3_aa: CATQGNYGYTF

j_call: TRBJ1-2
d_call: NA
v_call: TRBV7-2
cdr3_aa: CASSLDGGPYGYGYTF

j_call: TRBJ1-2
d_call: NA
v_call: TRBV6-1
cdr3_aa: CASSRTANYGYTF

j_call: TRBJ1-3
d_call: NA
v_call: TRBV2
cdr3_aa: CASSERILSGNTIYF

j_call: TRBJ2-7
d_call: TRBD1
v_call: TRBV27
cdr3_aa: CASRKDRVQDEQYF

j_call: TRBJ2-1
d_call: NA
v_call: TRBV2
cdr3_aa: CASSGDWNNEQFF

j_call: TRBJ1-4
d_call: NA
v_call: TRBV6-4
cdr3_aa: CVSSRGTNEKLFF

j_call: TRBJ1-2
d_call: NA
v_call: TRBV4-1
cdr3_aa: CASSRPQALNYGYTF

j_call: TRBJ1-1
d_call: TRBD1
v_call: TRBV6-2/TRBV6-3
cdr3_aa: CASSYGQGGRNTEAFF